This is a list of T cell receptor beta chains from one sample in a study of persistence of HIV-infected CD4 T cells. These receptors' targets are unknown. Sequencing was performed with immunoSEQ multiplex PCR; in TCRdb, only in-frame clones are kept and a portion is missing. The table shows 6,000 to 9,500 clones, with less than 75% occurring only once. Sequencing was performed on CD4+ T cells sorted from PBMCs after approximately 18-hour stimulation, taken from a patient who received antiretroviral therapy. Receptors originate from an adult man with HIV who was CMV-seropositive. Each CDR3 is given with its conserved first and last residue. A D gene is named only where the DNA matches it firmly. The size field is filled for only some rows; it gives once, few, many or a size class.

V gene: TRBV5-6
clone size: -
D gene: TRBD1
J gene: TRBJ2-7
CDR3 protein: CASSFQDRRQSYEQYF
CDR3 DNA: TGTGCCAGCAGCTTCCAGGACAGGCGACAATCCTACGAGCAGTACTTC

V gene: TRBV7-3
clone size: medium-sized
D gene: TRBD1
J gene: TRBJ2-1
CDR3 protein: CASSLTAGQGGNEQFF
CDR3 DNA: TGTGCCAGCAGCTTAACAGCCGGACAGGGGGGCAATGAGCAGTTCTTC

V gene: TRBV28
clone size: -
D gene: TRBD1
J gene: TRBJ1-2
CDR3 protein: CASSSPGQGNYGYTF
CDR3 DNA: TGTGCCAGCAGTTCTCCGGGACAGGGTAACTATGGCTACACCTTC

V gene: TRBV19
clone size: -
D gene: -
J gene: TRBJ2-2
CDR3 protein: CASSNSGPNTGELFF
CDR3 DNA: TGTGCCAGTAGTAATAGCGGCCCGAACACCGGGGAGCTGTTTTTT

V gene: TRBV18
clone size: few
D gene: -
J gene: TRBJ1-1
CDR3 protein: CASSPYEMNTEAFF
CDR3 DNA: TGTGCCAGCTCACCTTACGAGATGAACACTGAAGCTTTCTTT

V gene: TRBV6-5
clone size: -
D gene: -
J gene: TRBJ1-2
CDR3 protein: CASSYSRVRANYGYTF
CDR3 DNA: TGTGCCAGCAGTTACTCCCGGGTTCGAGCAAACTATGGCTACACCTTC

V gene: TRBV19
clone size: medium-sized
D gene: TRBD1
J gene: TRBJ1-1
CDR3 protein: CASSTLDRGQGEAFF
CDR3 DNA: TGTGCCAGTAGTACCCTGGACAGGGGGCAGGGTGAAGCTTTCTTT

V gene: TRBV10-3
clone size: few
D gene: TRBD1
J gene: TRBJ2-2
CDR3 protein: CAIRGTGGNTGELFF
CDR3 DNA: TGTGCCATCAGGGGGACAGGGGGTAACACCGGGGAGCTGTTTTTT

V gene: TRBV18
clone size: medium-sized
D gene: TRBD1
J gene: TRBJ2-2
CDR3 protein: CASSGTGTTGELFF
CDR3 DNA: TGTGCCAGCTCGGGGACAGGGACCACCGGGGAGCTGTTTTTT

V gene: TRBV29-1
clone size: -
D gene: -
J gene: TRBJ1-1
CDR3 protein: CSVLEGGTQAFF
CDR3 DNA: TGCAGCGTTCTAGAAGGCGGGACCCAAGCTTTCTTT

V gene: TRBV4-1
clone size: -
D gene: -
J gene: TRBJ1-5
CDR3 protein: CASSRTGNNQPQHF
CDR3 DNA: TGCGCCAGCAGCCGTACAGGGAACAATCAGCCCCAGCATTTT

V gene: TRBV30
clone size: large
D gene: -
J gene: TRBJ2-7
CDR3 protein: CAWSGGPSSREQYF
CDR3 DNA: TGTGCCTGGAGCGGGGGACCCTCCAGTCGCGAGCAGTACTTC

V gene: TRBV19
clone size: -
D gene: TRBD1
J gene: TRBJ2-5
CDR3 protein: CASSSGTGAETQYF
CDR3 DNA: TGTGCCAGTAGTTCCGGGACAGGGGCAGAGACCCAGTACTTC

V gene: TRBV30
clone size: few
D gene: -
J gene: TRBJ1-1
CDR3 protein: CAWSWTVEAEAFF
CDR3 DNA: TGTGCCTGGAGTTGGACGGTCGAGGCTGAAGCTTTCTTT

V gene: TRBV2
clone size: -
D gene: TRBD1
J gene: TRBJ1-6
CDR3 protein: CASTVGQKDSPLHF
CDR3 DNA: TGTGCCAGCACCGTGGGACAGAAAGATTCACCCCTCCACTTT

V gene: TRBV6-2/TRBV6-3
clone size: -
D gene: -
J gene: TRBJ1-1
CDR3 protein: CASSYRLRDKEAFF
CDR3 DNA: TGTGCCAGCAGCTATCGGCTCCGGGACAAAGAAGCTTTCTTT

V gene: TRBV2
clone size: -
D gene: -
J gene: TRBJ1-4
CDR3 protein: CASSEVPGQPEKLFF
CDR3 DNA: TGTGCCAGCAGTGAGGTTCCAGGACAGCCTGAAAAACTGTTTTTT

V gene: TRBV5-1
clone size: -
D gene: TRBD1
J gene: TRBJ1-4
CDR3 protein: CASSSGQGSEKLFF
CDR3 DNA: TGCGCCAGCAGCTCCGGACAGGGGAGTGAAAAACTGTTTTTT

V gene: TRBV12-2
clone size: -
D gene: -
J gene: TRBJ2-7
CDR3 protein: CASREPRQGHLRKQYF
CDR3 DNA: TGTGCAAGTCGGGAGCCCCGACAGGGCCATCTACGAAAGCAGTACTTC

V gene: TRBV5-1
clone size: -
D gene: -
J gene: TRBJ1-1
CDR3 protein: CASLSERGRDWTEAFF
CDR3 DNA: TGCGCCAGCTTGAGCGAGCGGGGGAGGGATTGGACTGAAGCTTTCTTT

V gene: TRBV7-2
clone size: few
D gene: -
J gene: TRBJ1-3
CDR3 protein: CASSLVNGRNTIYF
CDR3 DNA: TGTGCCAGCAGCTTAGTGAACGGAAGAAACACCATATATTTT

V gene: TRBV4-1
clone size: -
D gene: TRBD1
J gene: TRBJ2-1
CDR3 protein: CASSPGTGGLNEQFF
CDR3 DNA: TGCGCCAGCAGCCCCGGGACAGGGGGTCTCAATGAGCAGTTCTTC

V gene: TRBV27
clone size: few
D gene: -
J gene: TRBJ2-2
CDR3 protein: CASSYGGTNTGELFF
CDR3 DNA: TGTGCCAGCAGTTACGGCGGTACGAACACCGGGGAGCTGTTTTTT

V gene: TRBV4-3
clone size: -
D gene: TRBD2
J gene: TRBJ2-5
CDR3 protein: CASSQGLGGETQYF
CDR3 DNA: TGCGCCAGCAGCCAAGGACTGGGGGGGGAGACCCAGTACTTC

V gene: TRBV7-9
clone size: -
D gene: -
J gene: TRBJ2-7
CDR3 protein: CASSPSPKGILYYEQYF
CDR3 DNA: TGTGCCAGCAGCCCTTCCCCCAAGGGGATATTATACTACGAGCAGTACTTC

V gene: TRBV6-6
clone size: -
D gene: -
J gene: TRBJ2-7
CDR3 protein: CASSPSTSSYEQYF
CDR3 DNA: TGTGCCAGCAGCCCTTCAACGAGCTCCTACGAGCAGTACTTC

V gene: TRBV6-5
clone size: -
D gene: -
J gene: TRBJ1-1
CDR3 protein: CASSYLGEGTEAFF
CDR3 DNA: TGTGCCAGCAGTTATCTGGGAGAGGGGACTGAAGCTTTCTTT

V gene: TRBV11-3
clone size: -
D gene: -
J gene: TRBJ1-1
CDR3 protein: CASSPRRGDTEAFF
CDR3 DNA: TGTGCCAGCAGCCCACGGAGGGGAGACACTGAAGCTTTCTTT

V gene: TRBV3-1/TRBV3-2
clone size: -
D gene: TRBD1
J gene: TRBJ2-7
CDR3 protein: CASSQVEGARQYF
CDR3 DNA: TGTGCCAGCAGCCAAGTAGAGGGGGCTCGGCAGTACTTC

V gene: TRBV10-3
clone size: -
D gene: TRBD1
J gene: TRBJ2-5
CDR3 protein: CAISPDRETQYF
CDR3 DNA: TGTGCCATCAGCCCGGACAGGGAGACCCAGTACTTC

V gene: TRBV6-5
clone size: few
D gene: -
J gene: TRBJ2-5
CDR3 protein: CASGPGPGETQYF
CDR3 DNA: TGTGCCAGCGGTCCAGGGCCAGGGGAGACCCAGTACTTC

V gene: TRBV3-1/TRBV3-2
clone size: -
D gene: TRBD2
J gene: TRBJ2-3
CDR3 protein: CASSQEGRGGRDTQYF
CDR3 DNA: TGTGCCAGCAGCCAAGAAGGGCGGGGGGGCCGAGATACGCAGTATTTT

V gene: TRBV19
clone size: -
D gene: -
J gene: TRBJ1-5
CDR3 protein: CASSIEGDSLHQPQHF
CDR3 DNA: TGTGCCAGTAGTATAGAGGGAGACAGCCTCCATCAGCCCCAGCATTTT

V gene: TRBV6-6
clone size: few
D gene: -
J gene: TRBJ1-2
CDR3 protein: CASSYSSAYGYTF
CDR3 DNA: TGTGCCAGCAGTTACTCTTCAGCCTATGGCTACACCTTC

V gene: TRBV7-9
clone size: few
D gene: TRBD1
J gene: TRBJ2-7
CDR3 protein: CASSFRDRAYEQYF
CDR3 DNA: TGTGCCAGCAGCTTCCGGGACAGGGCCTACGAGCAGTACTTC

V gene: TRBV19
clone size: -
D gene: -
J gene: TRBJ2-2
CDR3 protein: CASSIVSGGNTGELFF
CDR3 DNA: TGTGCCAGTAGTATAGTGTCCGGGGGGAACACCGGGGAGCTGTTTTTT

V gene: TRBV12-3/TRBV12-4
clone size: -
D gene: -
J gene: TRBJ2-5
CDR3 protein: CASSLIIQETQYF
CDR3 DNA: TGTGCCAGCAGTTTAATCATCCAAGAGACCCAGTACTTC

V gene: TRBV19
clone size: -
D gene: TRBD1
J gene: TRBJ2-6
CDR3 protein: CASSSRQGEYSGANVLTF
CDR3 DNA: TGTGCCAGTAGTTCACGACAGGGGGAATACTCTGGGGCCAACGTCCTGACTTTC

V gene: TRBV5-5
clone size: few
D gene: -
J gene: TRBJ1-5
CDR3 protein: CASSQDGKTWPQHF
CDR3 DNA: TGTGCCAGCAGCCAGGACGGGAAAACATGGCCCCAGCATTTT

V gene: TRBV6-1
clone size: -
D gene: -
J gene: TRBJ2-7
CDR3 protein: CASSEAGSGGPYF
CDR3 DNA: TGTGCCAGCAGTGAAGCCGGTTCAGGAGGGCCGTACTTC

V gene: TRBV29-1
clone size: few
D gene: TRBD2
J gene: TRBJ2-3
CDR3 protein: CSVETSGSNTQYF
CDR3 DNA: TGCAGCGTTGAAACTAGCGGGAGCAATACGCAGTATTTT

V gene: TRBV2
clone size: -
D gene: -
J gene: TRBJ1-6
CDR3 protein: CASSELTRTAYNSPLHF
CDR3 DNA: TGTGCCAGCAGTGAGTTGACTAGGACGGCCTATAATTCACCCCTCCACTTT

V gene: TRBV6-5
clone size: -
D gene: -
J gene: TRBJ1-5
CDR3 protein: CAGSSGGQPQHF
CDR3 DNA: TGTGCCGGATCTTCCGGCGGTCAGCCCCAGCATTTT

V gene: TRBV5-8
clone size: -
D gene: TRBD1
J gene: TRBJ1-5
CDR3 protein: CASSRDSSNQPQHF
CDR3 DNA: TGTGCCAGCAGCCGGGACAGTAGCAATCAGCCCCAGCATTTT

V gene: TRBV27
clone size: -
D gene: -
J gene: TRBJ1-5
CDR3 protein: CASSLREGFNQPQHF
CDR3 DNA: TGTGCCAGCAGTTTACGGGAGGGCTTCAATCAGCCCCAGCATTTT

V gene: TRBV4-1
clone size: -
D gene: TRBD1
J gene: TRBJ1-2
CDR3 protein: CASSQGPRTGRNYGYTF
CDR3 DNA: TGCGCCAGCAGCCAAGGTCCGCGGACAGGGAGGAACTATGGCTACACCTTC

V gene: TRBV6-5
clone size: -
D gene: TRBD1
J gene: TRBJ1-2
CDR3 protein: CASSQGEGTSYGYTF
CDR3 DNA: TGTGCCAGCAGTCAGGGGGAAGGGACATCCTATGGCTACACCTTC

V gene: TRBV6-1
clone size: -
D gene: TRBD1
J gene: TRBJ1-2
CDR3 protein: CASSEAMLRGRLLLNYGYTF
CDR3 DNA: TGTGCCAGCAGTGAAGCGATGTTAAGGGGGCGGCTTCTTCTTAACTATGGCTACACCTTC

V gene: TRBV19
clone size: large
D gene: TRBD1
J gene: TRBJ1-5
CDR3 protein: CASSINVRGLAQPQHF
CDR3 DNA: TGTGCCAGTAGTATAAATGTAAGGGGGCTTGCTCAGCCCCAGCATTTT

V gene: TRBV12-2
clone size: -
D gene: -
J gene: TRBJ2-5
CDR3 protein: CASRLVQGIPQETQYF
CDR3 DNA: TGTGCAAGTCGCTTAGTACAGGGGATCCCTCAAGAGACCCAGTACTTC

V gene: TRBV19
clone size: large
D gene: -
J gene: TRBJ1-3
CDR3 protein: CASSIDNAGNTIYF
CDR3 DNA: TGTGCCAGTAGTATAGACAACGCTGGAAACACCATATATTTT